This T cell receptor beta chain was sequenced in a study of T cells in Graves' hyperthyroidism and ophthalmopathy. This clonotype was counted a single time. Its antigen is not identified. The conserved closing phenylalanine or tryptophan is absent in this CDR3, likely reflecting a read error. The DNA is left out, because the CDR3 cannot be placed on it with certainty; the CDR3 is given as TCRdb lists it. TCR beta CDR3 regions were amplified from RNA transcripts. The HTBI primer set was used in a first-round RT-PCR of the TCR CDR3. Via MiXCR, TCRdb re-called the multiplex PCR reads, giving one row per CDR3 protein. This sample has around 720,000 distinct CDR3 sequences, with about 35% found just once. Every diagnosis used clinical symptoms, serum thyroxine and TRAb, thyroid ultrasound and orbital computed tomography. General study findings and limits: Ophthalmopathy and stable hyperthyroidism were separated by a 13 V-J model. Most thyroid clonotypes with frequency above 0.001 were detected in blood.

Per the germline V gene, CDR1 is SEHNR and CDR2 is FQNEAQ (reference sequence). The CDR3 extends over 10 residues, inclusive of both ends. This chain uses TRBV7-9 with TRBJ1-3; no DNA check was done on the table's D call, TRBD1. The sample consisted of blood. This TCR was recovered from a woman between 40 and 50 years old with Graves' hyperthyroidism. The CDR3 sequence is CASSLLTGQG.